Sequencing of this T cell receptor beta chain was carried out in a study of identical twins. A universal primer site arose from template switching, and cDNA bore unique molecular identifiers. In TCRdb, the 5' RACE reads were re-called with MiXCR into one record per CDR3 protein. The table has about 330,000 distinct CDR3 sequences, about 12% seen once; the top ten hold roughly 7.8%. This clonotype was counted only a few times. Germline V CDR1 and CDR2: SEHNR, FQNEAQ (reference sequence). Trimming cost V 5 bases and J 1 base; bases outside gene matches: 2. The CDR3 sequence is 14 residues long. This sample also belongs to another study, concerning yellow fever vaccine responses in identical twins.

This sequence joins TRBV7-9 and TRBJ2-5; TRBD1 matches at 9 bases. The sequenced sample consisted of CD8+ T cells sorted from blood. The sequence derives from a woman aged 18-29 years in good health. CDR3 DNA: TGTGCCAGCAGCGTACAGGGGGCCCAAGAGACCCAGTACTTC. It encodes CASSVQGAQETQYF. Full variable domain (rest looked up from reference TRBV7-9 and TRBJ2-5): DTGVSQNPRHKITKRGQNVTFRCDPISEHNRLYWYRQTLGQGPEFLTYFQNEAQLEKSRLLSDRFSAERPKGSFSTLEIQRTEQGDSAMYLCASSVQGAQETQYFGPGTRLLVL.